The 23 T cell receptor beta chains given below trace back to one sample, sequenced in a study of CD8+ T cells in alopecia areata. Extracted from the samples, RNA was reverse transcribed into cDNA to serve as the sequencing template. Only in-frame clones appear in the TCRdb table, and some are missing; sequencing was by immunoSEQ multiplex PCR. The sample lists around 140,000 clones, under 60% seen once, with roughly 6.7% in the top ten. Sequenced material: CD4+ T cells sorted from blood, taken at week 0. The origin of the receptors is a human donor with alopecia areata.

This sequence joins TRBV29-1 and TRBJ2-3; TRBD2 might be the D (5 bases). Germline V gives CDR1 SQVTM, CDR2 ANQGSEA. Between the trimmed V and J ends, which lost 4 bases and 1 base, there was a span of 15 bases. This CDR3 region has 15 residues. This CDR3 reads CSVGSSSGGTDTQYF. The CDR3 bases are TGCAGCGTTGGTTCTAGCTCCGGAGGCACAGATACGCAGTATTTT.

The chain carries TRBV5-6 and TRBJ1-5; D possibly corresponds to TRBD1 (6 bases). This CDR3 contains 15 residues. The ends were cut back, 7 bases at V and 1 base at J, with 15 bases in the middle. Germline V CDR1 and CDR2: SGHDT, YYEEEE. Here the CDR3 reads CASATAGVSNQPQHF. The CDR3 DNA reads TGTGCCAGCGCAACGGCAGGGGTAAGCAATCAGCCCCAGCATTTT.

A word on this clone: The junction differs from germline at one of its ends, possibly a read error. The chain joins TRBV5-1 to TRBJ2-7; a possible D gene is TRBD2 (6 bases). The CDR3 runs to 13 residues. Germline CDR1 and CDR2: SGHRS and YFSETQ. CDR3 nucleotide sequence: TGCGCCAGCAGGTTGGGGGGTTCCTACGAGCAGTACTTC. Encoded protein: CASRLGGSYEQYF. Full variable domain (outside the CDR3, taken from reference TRBV5-1 and TRBJ2-7): KAGVTQTPRYLIKTRGQQVTLSCSPISGHRSVSWYQQTPGQGLQFLFEYFSETQRNKGNFPGRFSGRQFSNSRSEMNVSTLELGDSALYLCASRLGGSYEQYFGPGTRLTVT.

The rearrangement joins TRBV30 to TRBJ1-1, with 8 bases that match TRBD1. This CDR3 is 14 amino acids long. CDR1 is GTSNPN, CDR2 SVGIG, per germline (reference sequence). The junction had 7 bases not matched to a gene; V was cut back by 5 bases and J by 2 bases. CDR3 sequence: CAWATRGRNTEAFF. The CDR3 DNA is TGTGCCTGGGCCACCAGGGGGCGAAACACTGAAGCTTTCTTT.

The chain recombines TRBV11-2 with TRBJ1-6; D not certain. The CDR3 spans 15 residues. Trimming took off 1 base at V and 0 bases at J, with 4 bases between the two ends. Germline CDR1 SGHAT, CDR2 FQNNGV. The DNA for the CDR3 is TGTGCCAGCAGCTTAGGCAGCTCCTATAATTCACCCCTCCACTTT. This encodes CASSLGSSYNSPLHF. The variable domain in full, with the rest retrieved from reference TRBV11-2 and TRBJ1-6, is EAGVAQSPRYKIIEKRQSVAFWCNPISGHATLYWYQQILGQGPKLLIQFQNNGVVDDSQLPKDRFSAERLKGVDSTLKIQPAKLEDSAVYLCASSLGSSYNSPLHFGNGTRLTVT.

The chain employs TRBV2 and TRBJ2-5, with TRBD1 as a possible D gene (6 bases). With 8 bases removed from V and 3 bases from J, the gap between germline ends came to 7 bases. The CDR3 is 11 residues long. The germline CDR1 and CDR2 sequences are SNHLY and FYNNEI. The CDR3 loop is CASAGEETQYF. The CDR3 DNA follows: TGTGCCAGCGCAGGGGAAGAGACCCAGTACTTC.

DNA for the CDR3: TGTGCCAGCAGCTTAGATACCACAGATACGCAGTATTTT. Translating it yields CASSLDTTDTQYF. The chain employs TRBV11-3 and TRBJ2-3; D is uncertain. Germline values: CDR1 SGHNT, CDR2 YENEEA. Trimming cost V 0 bases and J 2 bases, with 3 bases left between them. CDR3 length: 13 residues.

This clone occurred a few times. The gene calls are TRBV29-1 and TRBJ1-2, with D uncertain. Trimming pared 3 bases from V and 4 bases from J, leaving 12 bases between. Germline CDR1 SQVTM, CDR2 ANQGSEA. This CDR3 contains 13 residues. CDR3 in amino acids: CSVDRQDLYGYTF. DNA of the CDR3: TGCAGCGTTGATCGTCAGGACCTCTATGGCTACACCTTC.

This clone occurred a few times. This chain connects TRBV4-2 to TRBJ2-3; D is unclear. Trimming shortened V by 4 bases and J by 0 bases, and 11 bases separated the two germline ends. Germline-derived CDR1 and CDR2 are LGHNA and YNFKEQ. The CDR3 extends over 15 amino acids. This CDR3 is CASSPRQSSTDTQYF. The CDR3, as DNA: TGTGCCAGCAGCCCCCGGCAGTCTAGCACAGATACGCAGTATTTT.

J is TRBJ2-5 and V is TRBV10-3; 7 bases align to TRBD1. The CDR3 is made up of 14 amino acids. The V gene's germline CDR1 is ENHRY and CDR2 SYGVKD. CDR3 DNA: TGTGTCCCGAAGGGGACAGCCTCAGGAGAGACCCAGTACTTC. It yields the protein CVPKGTASGETQYF.

CDR3 nucleotides: TGTGCCTGCGCAAGGTCTGGAAACACCATATATTTT. Amino acid sequence: CACARSGNTIYF. This chain joins TRBV2 and TRBJ1-3; D gene ambiguous. Trimming took 11 bases from V and 1 from J, leaving 9 bases between them. The CDR3 length is 12 residues. From germline, CDR1 is SNHLY and CDR2 FYNNEI.

This clone came up a few times. J is TRBJ2-7 and V is TRBV29-1; the D is unclear. The V and J ends lost 2 bases and 6 bases respectively, with 14 bases between them. Germline values: CDR1 SQVTM, CDR2 ANQGSEA. This CDR3 contains 13 residues. The CDR3 DNA reads TGCAGCGTTGAACTGTGGGTTAATGGCGAGCAGTACTTC. Protein product: CSVELWVNGEQYF.

The V gene is TRBV7-2, the J gene TRBJ2-7, with TRBD1 matching over 7 bases. CDR3 length: 14 amino acids. Looked up from germline, CDR1 is SGHTA and CDR2 is FQGNSA. V shed 5 bases, J shed 4 bases, and the junction held 8 bases outside the gene matches. CDR3 bases: TGTGCCAGCAGCCCAAGACAGGGAGTATACGAGCAGTACTTC. As protein: CASSPRQGVYEQYF.

The chain carries TRBV27 and TRBJ2-1; the D is unclear. V lost 10 bases to trimming and J lost 5 bases, with 15 bases between them. CDR3 length: 13 residues. Germline loops: CDR1 MNHEY, CDR2 SMNVEV (reference sequence). The CDR3 nucleotides are TGTGCCACCGGCCTGATGGGGAACAATGAGCAGTTCTTC. Translating it yields CATGLMGNNEQFF.

The V and J genes are TRBV6-1 and TRBJ2-1; 7 bases align to TRBD1. The V gene end was trimmed by 4 bases and the J gene end by 6 bases; junction bases not matched to a gene: 9. Germline lookup yields CDR1 MNHNS and CDR2 SASEGT. This CDR3 comprises 15 residues. The DNA of the CDR3 is TGTGCCAGCAGTGCACAGGGGTCGTGGGGCAATGAGCAGTTCTTC. It encodes CASSAQGSWGNEQFF.

The chain uses TRBV7-9 and TRBJ2-7; the D gene is possibly TRBD1 (5 bases). The CDR3 runs 12 residues. The germline V gene has CDR1 SEHNR and CDR2 FQNEAQ (reference sequence). The germline V and J ends were trimmed by 3 bases and 4 bases, with 7 bases remaining between them. DNA for the CDR3: TGTGCCAGCAGCTTCGCAGGGTACGAGCAGTACTTC. Translating it yields CASSFAGYEQYF. Full variable domain (missing parts from reference TRBV7-9 and TRBJ2-7): DTGVSQNPRHKITKRGQNVTFRCDPISEHNRLYWYRQTLGQGPEFLTYFQNEAQLEKSRLLSDRFSAERPKGSFSTLEIQRTEQGDSAMYLCASSFAGYEQYFGPGTRLTVT.

The V gene is TRBV27, the J gene TRBJ1-5; D not certain. The CDR3 loop spans 15 amino acids. V was pared by 2 bases and J by 2 bases, with 10 bases between. Per the germline V gene, CDR1 is MNHEY and CDR2 is SMNVEV (reference sequence). In DNA, the CDR3 is TGTGCCAGCAGTTTACGTTGGGAGGGCAATCAGCCCCAGCATTTT. It yields the protein CASSLRWEGNQPQHF.

This rearrangement joins TRBV19 to TRBJ2-5; unclear D gene. Trimming took 6 bases from V and 5 from J, leaving 13 bases between them. Germline V gives CDR1 LNHDA, CDR2 SQIVND (reference sequence). This CDR3 is 13 amino acids long. The CDR3 here is CASSGTPGETQYF. CDR3 nucleotide sequence: TGTGCCAGTAGCGGAACTCCCGGGGAGACCCAGTACTTC.

V gene TRBV7-2 combines with J gene TRBJ1-2, with TRBD1 as a possible D gene (6 bases). This CDR3 region has 15 residues. The ends were cut back, 5 bases at V and 4 bases at J, with 17 bases in the middle. CDR1 and CDR2 (germline): SGHTA, FQGNSA. The CDR3 nucleotides are TGTGCCAGCAGCACACAGAGGACAGCCAGCTATGGCTACACCTTC. This sequence encodes CASSTQRTASYGYTF.

This clone was seen a few times. The chain is built from TRBV25-1 and TRBJ1-2, with a tentative D call TRBD1 (6 bases). The V and J ends lost 5 bases and 5 bases respectively, with 12 bases between them. This CDR3 region has 13 residues. Germline loops: CDR1 MGHDK, CDR2 SYGVNS. The CDR3 reads CASSPRTAYGYTF. CDR3 in DNA: TGTGCCAGCAGTCCCCGGACAGCTTATGGCTACACCTTC.

This clone appeared a few times. The chain has TRBV5-1 and TRBJ1-2; 10 nucleotides agree with TRBD1. Germline assignment: CDR1 SGHRS and CDR2 YFSETQ. This CDR3 is 14 amino acids long. The junction had 4 bases not matched to a gene; V was cut back by 5 bases and J by 3 bases. CDR3 region: CASRPGQGDYGYTF. In nucleotides, the CDR3 is TGCGCCAGCAGACCAGGACAGGGGGACTATGGCTACACCTTC.

The chain is built from TRBV30 and TRBJ2-2; D uncertain. The germline CDR1 and CDR2 sequences are GTSNPN and SVGIG (reference sequence). The CDR3 is 13 residues long. Trimming took 0 bases from V and 6 from J, leaving 8 bases between them. The CDR3 spells CAWSVNYPGELFF. CDR3 in DNA: TGTGCCTGGAGTGTGAACTATCCCGGGGAGCTGTTTTTT.

The chain employs TRBV25-1 and TRBJ2-1, with a possible D match to TRBD2 (7 bases). Between the trimmed V and J ends, which lost 5 bases and 8 bases, there was a span of 16 bases. The CDR3 is 14 residues long. CDR1 is MGHDK, CDR2 SYGVNS, per germline. CDR3 sequence reads: CASSKQGGVDEQFF. CDR3 bases: TGTGCCAGCAGTAAACAGGGAGGGGTTGATGAGCAGTTCTTC.